This T cell receptor beta chain comes out of a study of cytomegalovirus exposure and HLA in healthy donors. Whole-study context: Falling in the Caucasian-associated ancestry cluster were 81% of about 400 genotyped donors. Study results and caveats: DRB1 had the most TCR associations and HLA-C the fewest, a later analysis found, with rates varying by HLA locus. Most CMV-associated TCR beta chains were later found to appear HLA-restricted. Productive status was seen about 87% or about 30% of the time for most TCR beta V segments in an earlier analysis.

This clone was observed once. The antigen is not known. V gave up 6 bases and J gave up 0 bases, with 9 bases separating them. Per germline, CDR1 MNHEY and CDR2 SVGAGI. This CDR3 spans 15 amino acids. The PCR employed 60 Vbeta primers together with 13 Jbeta primers. Libraries were prepared by immunoSEQ multiplex PCR; TCRdb keeps only in-frame clonotypes and omits some of them. The sample shows around 150,000 clones, around 84% of them seen only once. The clonotype was recovered from a man aged 18-30 years in good health and CMV-seronegative. This chain connects TRBV6-5 to TRBJ2-6; maybe TRBD1 (6 bases). The source material was PBMCs. The CDR3 DNA reads as TGTGCCAGCAGAGAGGGGGACTCTGGGGCCAACGTCCTGACTTTC. This gives the protein CASREGDSGANVLTF.